The 22 T cell receptor beta chains listed next were all sequenced from one sample in a study of cytomegalovirus exposure and HLA in healthy donors. Profiling relied on immunoSEQ multiplex PCR, and the TCRdb table lists in-frame clones only, not all of them. The table has more than 85,000 clones, approximately 90% seen once. Sequenced input: PBMCs. The receptors here all came from a woman younger than 30 in good health and CMV-seronegative.

The V gene is TRBV27, the J gene TRBJ1-6, with D uncertain. The length of the CDR3 is 13 residues. In germline, CDR1 is MNHEY, CDR2 SMNVEV (reference sequence). V gave up 5 bases and J gave up 8 bases, with 10 bases separating them. The CDR3 spells CASSPRQDSPLHF. CDR3 bases: TGTGCCAGCAGTCCCCGACAAGATTCACCCCTCCACTTT.

CDR3 nucleotides: TGTGCCAGCAGCTCCCCTCGTAGGCGGGGGGGCACAGATACGCAGTATTTT. It is translated as CASSSPRRRGGTDTQYF. The rearrangement links TRBV7-6 to TRBJ2-3, with 8 bases lining up with TRBD2. Trimming removed 4 bases from V and 1 base from J; junction bases left unmatched: 10. This CDR3 is built from 17 residues. From germline, CDR1 is SGHVS and CDR2 FNYEAQ.

The chain carries TRBV9 and TRBJ2-1; 10 nucleotides match TRBD1. The ends lost 4 bases at V and 6 bases at J; junction bases unmatched: 7. The length of the CDR3 is 15 residues. Germline assignment: CDR1 SGDLS and CDR2 YYNGEE. CDR3 amino acids: CASSLRQGAGNEQFF. In nucleotides, the CDR3 is TGTGCCAGCAGCCTAAGACAGGGGGCTGGCAATGAGCAGTTCTTC.

This clone was detected once. The genes are TRBV4-1 and TRBJ2-1; 9 positions match TRBD2. Germline CDR1 is MGHRA and CDR2 is YSYEKL. This CDR3 has 17 amino acids. The ends lost 1 base at V and 4 bases at J; junction bases unmatched: 8. CDR3 nucleotides: TGCGCCAGCAGCCAAGGCCCCCTAGCGGGAACATACAATGAGCAGTTCTTC. Its translation is CASSQGPLAGTYNEQFF.

This clone was seen a single time. This rearrangement joins TRBV15 to TRBJ2-3; 7 bases map to TRBD2. V shed 2 bases, J shed 5 bases, and the junction held 10 bases outside the gene matches. CDR3 length: 16 residues. CDR1 is LNHNV, CDR2 YYDKDF, per germline (reference sequence). The CDR3 DNA reads TGTGCCACCAGCAGAATCCCCGGGGAGGGAAAAGATACGCAGTATTTT. As protein: CATSRIPGEGKDTQYF.

The table lists this clone with a few counts. V gene TRBV5-4 combines with J gene TRBJ1-2; maybe TRBD1 (5 bases). Germline V CDR1 and CDR2: SGHNT, YYREEE (reference sequence). CDR3 size: 15 residues. The V end was cut by 2 bases, the J end by 8 bases, with 19 bases between. CDR3 residues: CASSFVRETPRGYTF. The CDR3 DNA follows: TGTGCCAGCAGCTTCGTCAGGGAAACCCCTAGGGGCTACACCTTC.

V is TRBV19 and J is TRBJ1-3; D is undetermined. Trimming cost V 7 bases and J 0 bases, with 10 bases left between them. The CDR3 consists of 14 residues. Germline loops: CDR1 LNHDA, CDR2 SQIVND (reference sequence). The CDR3 DNA is TGTGCCAGTACCCCTGGCCACTCTGGAAACACCATATATTTT. This sequence encodes CASTPGHSGNTIYF. Full variable domain (remainder filled in from reference TRBV19 and TRBJ1-3): DGGITQSPKYLFRKEGQNVTLSCEQNLNHDAMYWYRQDPGQGLRLIYYSQIVNDFQKGDIAEGYSVSREKKESFPLTVTSAQKNPTAFYLCASTPGHSGNTIYFGEGSWLTVV.

This clone was observed a handful of times. The chain is built from TRBV6-1 and TRBJ1-4, with D possibly TRBD1 on 6 matching bases. Between the trimmed V and J ends, which lost 7 bases and 3 bases, there was a span of 12 bases. This CDR3 comprises 14 residues. Looked up from germline, CDR1 is MNHNS and CDR2 is SASEGT. The chain's CDR3 is CASTGERPNEKLFF. CDR3 DNA sequence: TGTGCCAGCACAGGGGAACGGCCTAATGAAAAACTGTTTTTT.

This chain joins TRBV6-4 and TRBJ2-1, with a possible D match to TRBD2 (6 bases). There are 14 residues in the CDR3. Germline CDR1 MRHNA, CDR2 SNTAGT. With 3 bases removed from V and 7 bases from J, the gap between germline ends came to 13 bases. CDR3 nucleotides: TGTGCCAGCAGTGAGGGGACTGAAATTAATGAGCAGTTCTTC. This sequence encodes CASSEGTEINEQFF.

This chain joins TRBV5-8 and TRBJ2-2, with TRBD1 matching 10 bases. This CDR3 comprises 16 residues. Germline V gene data show CDR1 as SGHTS and CDR2 as YDEGEE. The V gene end was trimmed by 7 bases and the J gene end by 5 bases; junction bases not matched to a gene: 11. CDR3 nucleotide sequence: TGTGCCAGCCGGAGCTCGGACAGGGGGAGGACCGGGGAGCTGTTTTTT. It yields the protein CASRSSDRGRTGELFF.

This chain connects TRBV19 to TRBJ1-2; D is unresolved. The germline V and J ends were trimmed by 8 bases and 1 base, with 11 bases remaining between them. The V gene's germline CDR1 is LNHDA and CDR2 SQIVND (reference sequence). CDR3 length: 13 amino acids. The CDR3, as DNA: TGTGCCAGTTCCGGACTGTATAACTATGGCTACACCTTC. Amino acid sequence: CASSGLYNYGYTF.

J is TRBJ1-2 and V is TRBV9; 8 bases line up with TRBD1. The trim removed 0 bases at V and 3 bases at J, leaving 1 base unmatched. The germline CDR1 and CDR2 sequences are SGDLS and YYNGEE. The CDR3 totals 14 residues. In nucleotides, the CDR3 is TGTGCCAGCAGCGTAGAACAGGGGGACTATGGCTACACCTTC. This gives the protein CASSVEQGDYGYTF. Full variable domain (remainder filled in from reference TRBV9 and TRBJ1-2): DSGVTQTPKHLITATGQRVTLRCSPRSGDLSVYWYQQSLDQGLQFLIQYYNGEERAKGNILERFSAQQFPDLHSELNLSSLELGDSALYFCASSVEQGDYGYTFGSGTRLTVV.

This chain connects TRBV7-2 to TRBJ1-2, with D perhaps matching TRBD1 (5 bases). V was trimmed by 1 base and J by 4 bases, leaving 16 bases between them. CDR3 size: 16 residues. Germline V gene sequence: CDR1 SGHTA, CDR2 FQGNSA. In nucleotides, the CDR3 is TGTGCCAGCAGCTTAGATGGGGGAGGAGGCTTCTATGGCTACACCTTC. It yields the protein CASSLDGGGGFYGYTF.

This clone showed up just a few times. J is TRBJ1-5 and V is TRBV7-2, with D unclear. The CDR3 loop spans 13 amino acids. Per germline, CDR1 SGHTA and CDR2 FQGNSA. Trimming cost V 3 bases and J 4 bases, with 7 bases left between them. CDR3 nucleotide sequence: TGTGCCAGCAGCTTGTCACTGAATCAGCCCCAGCATTTT. Protein product: CASSLSLNQPQHF.

This chain links TRBV7-6 with TRBJ2-3; D perhaps matches TRBD1 (5 bases). The CDR3 extends over 18 amino acids. CDR1 and CDR2 from the germline V gene are SGHVS and FNYEAQ. Trimming took 5 bases from V and 3 from J, leaving 24 bases between them. In nucleotides, the CDR3 is TGTGCCAGCAGCCAGACTGTTAATTCGGTTGGGGCAACAGATACGCAGTATTTT. Amino acids: CASSQTVNSVGATDTQYF. The full variable domain, completed using reference TRBV7-6 and TRBJ2-3, is GAGVSQSPRYKVTKRGQDVALRCDPISGHVSLYWYRQALGQGPEFLTYFNYEAQQDKSGLPNDRFSAERPEGSISTLTIQRTEQRDSAMYRCASSQTVNSVGATDTQYFGPGTRLTVL.

The V call is TRBV28, the J call TRBJ2-4; D might be TRBD1 (6 bases). Trimming removed 5 bases from V and 7 bases from J, with 12 bases in between. CDR3 length: 13 residues. CDR1 and CDR2 from the germline V gene are MDHEN and SYDVKM. The CDR3 DNA reads as TGTGCCAGCAGTCTCCAGGGGAGCAACATTCAGTACTTC. It codes for CASSLQGSNIQYF.

V gene TRBV29-1 combines with J gene TRBJ2-7; TRBD2 aligns across 9 bases. The CDR3 spans 13 residues. Germline CDR1 and CDR2: SQVTM and ANQGSEA. V shed 4 bases and J 3 bases; nucleotides not matched to a gene: 4. The CDR3 sequence: CSVVGGRVYEQYF. The CDR3 DNA sequence: TGCAGCGTTGTAGGCGGGAGGGTCTACGAGCAGTACTTC.

Note on this clone: The junction differs from germline at one of its ends, possibly a read error. The chain combines TRBV7-9 with TRBJ1-3, with a possible D match to TRBD1 (5 bases). The germline V gene has CDR1 SEHNR and CDR2 FQNEAQ (reference sequence). The CDR3 is made up of 9 amino acids. For the CDR3, the DNA is TGTGCCAGCAGCGGTGTAGGGGATTTT. This sequence encodes CASSGVGDF.

The V call is TRBV2, the J call TRBJ1-2; 8 bases fit TRBD1. Germline V gene lookup returns CDR1 SNHLY and CDR2 FYNNEI. With V trimmed by 4 bases and J by 0 bases, 4 bases remained unmatched. This CDR3 is built from 15 residues. The CDR3 nucleotides read TGTGCCAGCAGTGGGACAGGGTCGTCTAACTATGGCTACACCTTC. This gives the protein CASSGTGSSNYGYTF.

The rearrangement links TRBV27 to TRBJ1-4, with D maybe TRBD1 (6 bases). The CDR3 contains 15 residues. Trimming took off 6 bases at V and 8 bases at J, with 19 bases between the two ends. CDR1 MNHEY and CDR2 SMNVEV come from the germline V gene (reference sequence). CDR3 sequence reads: CASRSSGGLGEKLFF. The CDR3 DNA sequence: TGTGCCAGCAGGTCTTCGGGGGGCTTAGGGGAAAAACTGTTTTTT.

The chain carries TRBV9 and TRBJ2-1; 8 nucleotides agree with TRBD2. Trimming at V came to 4 bases and at J to 4 bases, leaving 7 bases not matched to a gene. The V gene's germline CDR1 is SGDLS and CDR2 YYNGEE. This CDR3 comprises 15 residues. CDR3 sequence: CASSSTSGGYNEQFF. Written as DNA, the CDR3 is TGTGCCAGCAGCTCTACGAGCGGGGGATACAATGAGCAGTTCTTC.

The chain recombines TRBV14 with TRBJ2-5; D gene ambiguous. Per the germline V gene, CDR1 is SGHDN and CDR2 is FVKESK. The CDR3 is 17 amino acids. The V end was cut by 1 base, the J end by 3 bases, with 18 bases between. The CDR3 DNA is TGTGCCAGCAGCCAAGGGGCCAGCTTCTACGGTGAAGAGACCCAGTACTTC. Translated: CASSQGASFYGEETQYF.